This entry concerns a single TCR beta chain. Of the isolated RNA, all was reverse transcribed, and so the sequenced material was expressed TCRB transcripts. TCRdb keeps only in-frame clones here, not all; method: immunoSEQ multiplex PCR. The data show 300,000 to 400,000 clones, 9.5% to 11% seen once. The data originate from a study of beta chain features in type 1 diabetes. Trimming stripped 3 bases from V and 2 bases from J, with 13 bases between. The CDR3 is 16 amino acids. Germline loops: CDR1 SGHTA, CDR2 FQGNSA. The chain carries TRBV7-2 and TRBJ1-4; D not resolved. The clonotype was recovered from a woman aged 25 to 39 in good health. The sample was naive CD4+ T cells from blood. The CDR3 nucleotides are TGTGCCAGCAGCTTGTGGAGGGAAGGGACTAATGAAAAACTGTTTTTT. This translates into CASSLWREGTNEKLFF.